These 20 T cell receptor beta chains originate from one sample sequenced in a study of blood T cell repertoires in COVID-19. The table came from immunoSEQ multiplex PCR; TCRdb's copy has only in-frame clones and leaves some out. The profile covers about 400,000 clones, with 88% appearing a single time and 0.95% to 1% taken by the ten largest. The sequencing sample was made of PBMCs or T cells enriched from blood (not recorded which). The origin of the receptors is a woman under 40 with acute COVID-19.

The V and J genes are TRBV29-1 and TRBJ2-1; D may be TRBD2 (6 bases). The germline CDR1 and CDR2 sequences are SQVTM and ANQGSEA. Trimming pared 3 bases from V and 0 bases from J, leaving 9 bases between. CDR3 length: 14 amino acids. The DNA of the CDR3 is TGCAGCGTTGACATCGGGAGCTCCTACAATGAGCAGTTCTTC. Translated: CSVDIGSSYNEQFF.

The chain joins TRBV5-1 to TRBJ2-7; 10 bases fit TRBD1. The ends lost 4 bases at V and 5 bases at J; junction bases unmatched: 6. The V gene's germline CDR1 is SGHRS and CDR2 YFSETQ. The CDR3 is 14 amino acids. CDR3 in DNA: TGCGCCAGCAGCCCGGGACAGGGGATCCACGAGCAGTACTTC. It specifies CASSPGQGIHEQYF.

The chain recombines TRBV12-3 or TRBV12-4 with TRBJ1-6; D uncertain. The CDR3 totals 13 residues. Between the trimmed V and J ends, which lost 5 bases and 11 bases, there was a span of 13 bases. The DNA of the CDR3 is TGTGCCAGCAGTGGCCGGAGCCGGCCACCCCTCCACTTT. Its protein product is CASSGRSRPPLHF.

The CDR3 DNA sequence: TGTGCCACCAGCAGAGATAGGAGGACAGGGGGCAACGAGCAGTACTTC. Translation gives CATSRDRRTGGNEQYF. J is TRBJ2-7 and V is TRBV15, with 11 bases identical to TRBD1. Germline loops: CDR1 LNHNV, CDR2 YYDKDF (reference sequence). This CDR3 has 16 amino acids. J was trimmed by 5 bases and V by 0 bases; bases with no gene match: 6. The full variable domain, rest sourced from reference TRBV15 and TRBJ2-7, is DAMVIQNPRYQVTQFGKPVTLSCSQTLNHNVMYWYQQKSSQAPKLLFHYYDKDFNNEADTPDNFQSRRPNTSFCFLDIRSPGLGDTAMYLCATSRDRRTGGNEQYFGPGTRLTVT.

This chain's CDR3 is CASEQGASGEQYF. The CDR3 DNA reads as TGTGCTAGTGAGCAGGGGGCCTCGGGAGAGCAGTACTTC. The chain carries TRBV12-5 and TRBJ2-7, with 8 positions matching TRBD1. The CDR3 extends over 13 amino acids. The germline V gene encodes CDR1 LGHNT and CDR2 FRNRAP. The J segment lost 7 bases and the V segment lost 7 bases, leaving 9 bases of the junction unmatched.

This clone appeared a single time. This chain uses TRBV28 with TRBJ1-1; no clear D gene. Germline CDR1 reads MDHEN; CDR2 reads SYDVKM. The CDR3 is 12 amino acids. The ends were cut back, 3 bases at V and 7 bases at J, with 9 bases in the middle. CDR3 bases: TGTGCCAGCAGTTTGCGGGGAAATGAAGCTTTCTTT. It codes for CASSLRGNEAFF.

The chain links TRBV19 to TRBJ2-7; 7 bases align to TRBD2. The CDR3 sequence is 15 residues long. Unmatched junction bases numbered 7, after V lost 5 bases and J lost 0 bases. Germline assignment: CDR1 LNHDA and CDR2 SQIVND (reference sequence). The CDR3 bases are TGTGCCAGTAGTGTAGCTAGCGGTGGCTCCTACGAGCAGTACTTC. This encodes CASSVASGGSYEQYF. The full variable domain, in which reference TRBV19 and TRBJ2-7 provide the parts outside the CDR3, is DGGITQSPKYLFRKEGQNVTLSCEQNLNHDAMYWYRQDPGQGLRLIYYSQIVNDFQKGDIAEGYSVSREKKESFPLTVTSAQKNPTAFYLCASSVASGGSYEQYFGPGTRLTVT.

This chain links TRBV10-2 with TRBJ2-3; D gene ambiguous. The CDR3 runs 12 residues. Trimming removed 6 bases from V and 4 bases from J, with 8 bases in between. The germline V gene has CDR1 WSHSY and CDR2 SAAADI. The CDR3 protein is CASRTAADTQYF. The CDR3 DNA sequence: TGCGCCAGCAGGACTGCCGCAGATACGCAGTATTTT.

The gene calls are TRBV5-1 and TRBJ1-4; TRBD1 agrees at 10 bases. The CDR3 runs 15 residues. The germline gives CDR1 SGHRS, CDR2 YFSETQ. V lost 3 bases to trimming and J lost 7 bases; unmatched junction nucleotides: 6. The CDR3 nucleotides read TGCGCCAGCAGCTGGGAGACAGGGGGCTTTGAAAAACTGTTTTTT. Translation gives CASSWETGGFEKLFF. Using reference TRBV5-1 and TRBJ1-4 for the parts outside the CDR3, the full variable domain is KAGVTQTPRYLIKTRGQQVTLSCSPISGHRSVSWYQQTPGQGLQFLFEYFSETQRNKGNFPGRFSGRQFSNSRSEMNVSTLELGDSALYLCASSWETGGFEKLFFGSGTQLSVL.

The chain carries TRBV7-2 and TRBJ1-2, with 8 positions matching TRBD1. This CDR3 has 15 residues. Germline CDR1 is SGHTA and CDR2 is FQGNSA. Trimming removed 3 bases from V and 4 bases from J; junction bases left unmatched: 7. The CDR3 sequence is CASSFRQGLGYGYTF. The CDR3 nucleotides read TGTGCCAGCAGCTTCAGACAGGGGTTAGGCTATGGCTACACCTTC.

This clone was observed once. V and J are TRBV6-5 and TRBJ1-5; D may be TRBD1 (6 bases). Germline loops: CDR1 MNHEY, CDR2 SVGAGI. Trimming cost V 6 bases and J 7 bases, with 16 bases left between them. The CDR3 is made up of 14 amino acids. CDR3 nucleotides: TGTGCCAGCAGCATCAACAGGGTTGCACAGCCCCAGCATTTT. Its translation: CASSINRVAQPQHF.

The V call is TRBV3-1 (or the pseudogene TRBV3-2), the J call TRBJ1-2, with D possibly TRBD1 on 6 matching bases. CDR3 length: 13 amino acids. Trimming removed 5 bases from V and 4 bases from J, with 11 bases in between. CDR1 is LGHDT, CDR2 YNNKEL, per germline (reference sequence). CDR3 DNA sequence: TGTGCCAGCAGCTTTATACAGGGCTATGGCTACACCTTC. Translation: CASSFIQGYGYTF.

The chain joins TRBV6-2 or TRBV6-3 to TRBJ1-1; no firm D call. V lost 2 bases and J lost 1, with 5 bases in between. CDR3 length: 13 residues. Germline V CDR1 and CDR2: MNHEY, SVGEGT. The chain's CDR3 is CASSYAGNTEAFF. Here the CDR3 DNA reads TGTGCCAGCAGTTACGCGGGGAACACTGAAGCTTTCTTT.

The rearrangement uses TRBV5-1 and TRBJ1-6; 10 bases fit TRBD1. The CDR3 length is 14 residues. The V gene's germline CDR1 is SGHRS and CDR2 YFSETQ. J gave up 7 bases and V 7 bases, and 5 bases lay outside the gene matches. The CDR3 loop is CASCPGQGNSPLHF. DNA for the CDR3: TGCGCCAGCTGTCCGGGACAGGGGAATTCACCCCTCCACTTT.

The CDR3 bases are TGCAGTGCTAGTATACGGGGGATCAATCTAAATGAGCAGTTCTTC. Residues: CSASIRGINLNEQFF. The V call is TRBV20-1, the J call TRBJ2-1, with a possible D match to TRBD2 (6 bases). CDR1 and CDR2 from the germline V gene are DFQATT and SNEGSKA (reference sequence). The CDR3 totals 15 residues. V lost 3 bases and J lost 7, with 19 bases in between.

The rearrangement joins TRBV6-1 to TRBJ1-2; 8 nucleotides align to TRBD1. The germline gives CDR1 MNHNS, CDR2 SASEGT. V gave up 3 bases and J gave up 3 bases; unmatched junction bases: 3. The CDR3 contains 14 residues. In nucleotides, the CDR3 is TGTGCCAGCAGTGAGCAGGGGGCCTACTATGGCTACACCTTC. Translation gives CASSEQGAYYGYTF.

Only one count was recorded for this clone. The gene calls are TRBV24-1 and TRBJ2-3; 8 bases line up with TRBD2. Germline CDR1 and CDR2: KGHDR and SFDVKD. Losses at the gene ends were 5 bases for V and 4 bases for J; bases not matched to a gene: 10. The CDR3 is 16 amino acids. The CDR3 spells CATSVGGAVVADTQYF. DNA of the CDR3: TGTGCCACCAGTGTCGGGGGGGCAGTGGTCGCAGATACGCAGTATTTT.

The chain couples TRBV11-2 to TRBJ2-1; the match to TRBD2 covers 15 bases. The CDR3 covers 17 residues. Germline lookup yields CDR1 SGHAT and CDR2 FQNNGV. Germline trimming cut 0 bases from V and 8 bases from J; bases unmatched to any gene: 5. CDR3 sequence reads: CASSLDLGLAGGDEQFF. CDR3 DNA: TGTGCCAGCAGCTTAGATCTGGGACTAGCGGGGGGCGATGAGCAGTTCTTC.

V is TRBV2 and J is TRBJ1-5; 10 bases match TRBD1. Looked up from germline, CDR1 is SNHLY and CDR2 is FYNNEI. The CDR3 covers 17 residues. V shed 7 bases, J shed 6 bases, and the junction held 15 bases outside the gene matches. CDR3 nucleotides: TGTGCCAGCACCGACCATCCCGGGACAGGGGAGGGTCAGCCCCAGCATTTT. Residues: CASTDHPGTGEGQPQHF. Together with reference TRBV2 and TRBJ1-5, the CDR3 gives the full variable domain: EPEVTQTPSHQVTQMGQEVILRCVPISNHLYFYWYRQILGQKVEFLVSFYNNEISEKSEIFDDQFSVERPDGSNFTLKIRSTKLEDSAMYFCASTDHPGTGEGQPQHFGDGTRLSIL.

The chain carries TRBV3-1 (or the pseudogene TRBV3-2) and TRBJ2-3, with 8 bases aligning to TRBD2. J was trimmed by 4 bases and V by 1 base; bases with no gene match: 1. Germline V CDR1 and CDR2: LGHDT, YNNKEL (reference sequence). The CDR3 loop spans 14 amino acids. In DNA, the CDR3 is TGTGCCAGCAGCCAAGCGGGAGGGTCAGATACGCAGTATTTT. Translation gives CASSQAGGSDTQYF.